This T cell receptor beta chain was retrieved from a study of blood T cell repertoires in COVID-19. The germline CDR1 and CDR2 sequences are MNHEY and SVGEGT. This CDR3 comprises 16 residues. The ends were cut back, 5 bases at V and 4 bases at J, with 20 bases in the middle. A Seattle source enrolled patients during active infection and followed them longitudinally. Profiling relied on immunoSEQ multiplex PCR, and the TCRdb table lists in-frame clones only, not all of them. The data hold 200,000 to 250,000 clones, with approximately 86% observed a single time. This rearrangement joins TRBV6-2 or TRBV6-3 to TRBJ1-1; D uncertain. Source material: peripheral blood. This sequence originates from a woman between 45 and 60 years old with COVID-19, enrolled during active disease. CDR3 protein: CASSQNTGLFGTEAFF. The CDR3 nucleotides are TGTGCCAGCAGTCAAAATACGGGGTTGTTTGGCACTGAAGCTTTCTTT.